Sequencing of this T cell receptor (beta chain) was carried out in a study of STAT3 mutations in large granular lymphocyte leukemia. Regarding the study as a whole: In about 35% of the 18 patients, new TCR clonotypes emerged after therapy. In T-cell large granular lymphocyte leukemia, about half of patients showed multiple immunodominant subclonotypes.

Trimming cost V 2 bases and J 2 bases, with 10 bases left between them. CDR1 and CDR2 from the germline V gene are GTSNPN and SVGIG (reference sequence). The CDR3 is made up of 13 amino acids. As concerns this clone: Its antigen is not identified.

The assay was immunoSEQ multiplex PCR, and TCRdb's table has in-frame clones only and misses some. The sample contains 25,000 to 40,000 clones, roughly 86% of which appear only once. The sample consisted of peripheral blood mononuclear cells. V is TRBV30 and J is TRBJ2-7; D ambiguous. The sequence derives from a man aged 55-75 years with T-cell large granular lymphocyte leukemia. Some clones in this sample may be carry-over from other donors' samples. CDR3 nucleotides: TGTGCCTGGAGTAAGGGATTTGCCTACGAGCAGTACTTC. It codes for CAWSKGFAYEQYF.